What follows are 32 T cell receptor beta chains derived from one specimen sequenced in a study of breast tumors, draining lymph nodes, adjacent tissues. TCRdb re-analysed the multiplex PCR reads in MiXCR, keeping a single row per CDR3 protein. The top ten hold 3.6% of the sample, which has approximately 210,000 distinct CDR3 sequences, nearly 35% seen once. Breast cancer patients provided tissue from their axillary draining lymph nodes. The source material was axillary lymph node tissue. The origin of the receptors is a female donor with breast cancer. Some clones in this sample may be carry-over from other donors' samples.

This clonotype was detected ten times or more. V and J are TRBV4-1 and TRBJ2-1; 7 bases align to TRBD1. The CDR3 covers 14 residues. The germline V gene encodes CDR1 MGHRA and CDR2 YSYEKL. V lost 2 bases to trimming and J lost 5 bases; unmatched junction nucleotides: 3. The chain's CDR3 is CASSQRQGHNEQFF. For the CDR3, the DNA is TGCGCCAGCAGCCAACGACAGGGCCACAATGAGCAGTTCTTC.

This clonotype was detected only once. The chain carries TRBV7-2 and TRBJ1-6, with 8 nucleotides matching TRBD1. The CDR3 spans 16 residues. V dropped 1 base and J dropped 13; count of bases not matched to a gene: 12. Germline V lookup: CDR1 SGHTA, CDR2 FQGNSA. In DNA form, the CDR3 reads TGTGCCAGCAGCTTAGGCAGGGGGCTTCAGAATCAGCCCCTCCACTTT. Residues: CASSLGRGLQNQPLHF. Supplemented by reference TRBV7-2 and TRBJ1-6, the full variable domain reads GAGVSQSPSNKVTEKGKDVELRCDPISGHTALYWYRQSLGQGLEFLIYFQGNSAPDKSGLPSDRFSAERTGGSVSTLTIQRTQQEDSAVYLCASSLGRGLQNQPLHFGNGTRLTVT.

J is TRBJ2-7 and V is TRBV5-1; 10 nucleotides align to TRBD2. V trimming: 4 bases; J trimming: 6 bases; junction bases outside the gene matches: 13. The CDR3 is 16 residues long. Germline CDR1 reads SGHRS; CDR2 reads YFSETQ. The CDR3 is CASSAGGLASSPEQYF. The DNA of the CDR3 is TGCGCCAGCAGCGCAGGGGGACTAGCGAGCTCCCCCGAGCAGTACTTC.

V usage is TRBV20-1 and J usage is TRBJ1-6; 7 nucleotides agree with TRBD1. The germline V gene encodes CDR1 DFQATT and CDR2 SNEGSKA (reference sequence). The CDR3 runs 16 residues. V shed 0 bases and J 10 bases; nucleotides not matched to a gene: 12. CDR3 DNA: TGCAGTGCTAGAGAAGCACGAACAGGGGAATGGTCACCCCTCCACTTT. It codes for CSAREARTGEWSPLHF.

At least ten counts were recorded for this clonotype. The chain recombines TRBV20-1 with TRBJ2-3; 9 bases are shared with TRBD2. The junction had 10 bases not matched to a gene; V was cut back by 6 bases and J by 0 bases. The V gene's germline CDR1 is DFQATT and CDR2 SNEGSKA (reference sequence). CDR3 length: 16 residues. This CDR3 is CSAKLVAGASTDTQYF. CDR3 DNA sequence: TGCAGTGCCAAGCTTGTAGCGGGAGCCAGCACAGATACGCAGTATTTT.

Many counts were recorded for this clonotype. The rearrangement joins TRBV3-1 to TRBJ1-4; 7 nucleotides line up with TRBD1. The CDR3 spans 15 residues. J lost 2 bases, V lost 5 bases, and 5 bases had no gene match. In germline, CDR1 is LGHDT, CDR2 YNNKEL (reference sequence). The CDR3: CASSLRQGTNEKLFF. CDR3 sequence (DNA): TGTGCCAGCAGCTTGCGACAGGGCACTAATGAAAAACTGTTTTTT.

The chain has TRBV20-1 and TRBJ2-1, with 13 positions matching TRBD2. Germline V lookup: CDR1 DFQATT, CDR2 SNEGSKA (reference sequence). V gave up 6 bases and J gave up 5 bases; unmatched junction bases: 7. This CDR3 is built from 15 residues. The CDR3 loop is CSAQTSGRFHNEQFF. CDR3 DNA: TGCAGTGCCCAGACTAGCGGGAGGTTCCACAATGAGCAGTTCTTC.

This clonotype has at least ten counts. The chain couples TRBV19 to TRBJ2-1; possibly TRBD1 for D (5 bases). V was trimmed by 5 bases and J by 7 bases, leaving 18 bases between them. In germline, CDR1 is LNHDA, CDR2 SQIVND (reference sequence). CDR3 length: 15 residues. CDR3 DNA: TGTGCCAGTAGTCCTCGACAGAGCATTGGGAATGAGCAGTTCTTC. It translates to CASSPRQSIGNEQFF. Drawing the rest from reference TRBV19 and TRBJ2-1, the complete variable domain is DGGITQSPKYLFRKEGQNVTLSCEQNLNHDAMYWYRQDPGQGLRLIYYSQIVNDFQKGDIAEGYSVSREKKESFPLTVTSAQKNPTAFYLCASSPRQSIGNEQFFGPGTRLTVL.

Many counts were recorded for this clonotype. The V call is TRBV9, the J call TRBJ2-2; 13 bases align to TRBD2. The germline CDR1 and CDR2 sequences are SGDLS and YYNGEE. V gave up 0 bases and J gave up 3 bases; unmatched junction bases: 8. CDR3 length equals 19 residues. The CDR3 spells CASSVARLAGGRDTGELFF. DNA of the CDR3: TGTGCCAGCAGCGTAGCAAGACTAGCGGGAGGCCGGGACACCGGGGAGCTGTTTTTT. The whole variable domain, remainder taken from reference TRBV9 and TRBJ2-2, is DSGVTQTPKHLITATGQRVTLRCSPRSGDLSVYWYQQSLDQGLQFLIQYYNGEERAKGNILERFSAQQFPDLHSELNLSSLELGDSALYFCASSVARLAGGRDTGELFFGEGSRLTVL.

A word on this clonotype: This sequence may be a read error, since a much larger clone differs from it by one base. This chain joins TRBV7-9 and TRBJ2-1, with D possibly TRBD2 on 6 matching bases. CDR1 is SEHNR and CDR2 is FQNEAQ in the germline V gene (reference sequence). The CDR3 is 16 residues long. V lost 0 bases and J lost 6, with 15 bases in between. The CDR3 nucleotides are TGTGCCAGCAGCTTAGCGCGAGGGACTCTCTTCAATGAGCAGTTCTTC. Its protein is CASSLARGTLFNEQFF.

This clonotype was observed once. Its ends do not fully match the called genes, so a read error is possible. The chain is built from TRBV2 and TRBJ2-1; 8 positions match TRBD2. CDR3 length equals 16 residues. The germline CDR1 and CDR2 sequences are SNHLY and FYNNEI. This CDR3 is CASSSPTSGLYNGQFF. DNA of the CDR3: TGTGCCAGCAGTTCCCCCACTAGCGGCCTCTACAATGGGCAGTTCTTC.

This clonotype came up many times. The J gene is TRBJ2-5, the V gene TRBV20-1; TRBD2 agrees at 10 bases. CDR1 and CDR2 (germline): DFQATT, SNEGSKA (reference sequence). Losses at the gene ends were 3 bases for V and 5 bases for J; bases not matched to a gene: 9. This CDR3 spans 15 amino acids. This CDR3 is CSARDLSGRRETQYF. Here the CDR3 DNA reads TGCAGTGCTAGGGACCTTAGCGGGAGGAGGGAGACCCAGTACTTC.

In its sample, this clonotype was seen many times. This chain uses TRBV24-1 with TRBJ2-7, with 8 bases fitting TRBD1. CDR1 is KGHDR and CDR2 is SFDVKD in the germline V gene. J lost 4 bases, V lost 4 bases, and 2 bases had no gene match. There are 13 residues in the CDR3. The CDR3 bases are TGTGCCACCAGTGACCGGACAGGGTACGAGCAGTACTTC. The encoded protein is CATSDRTGYEQYF.

This clonotype was observed a handful of times. The chain employs TRBV7-2 and TRBJ2-1; D possibly corresponds to TRBD2 (5 bases). Germline CDR1 and CDR2: SGHTA and FQGNSA. This CDR3 has 19 residues. The V and J ends lost 2 bases and 0 bases respectively, with 20 bases between them. In nucleotides, the CDR3 is TGTGCCAGCAGCTTAATTTTCATCGGGATTTCTAGCTCCTACAATGAGCAGTTCTTC. This codes for CASSLIFIGISSSYNEQFF.

The genes are TRBV10-3 and TRBJ1-5; TRBD1 aligns across 10 bases. Germline V gene data show CDR1 as ENHRY and CDR2 as SYGVKD. V dropped 5 bases and J dropped 1; count of bases not matched to a gene: 14. This CDR3 region has 19 residues. CDR3 protein: CAISRGTGEGILSNQPQHF. CDR3 in DNA: TGTGCCATCAGTAGAGGGACAGGGGAGGGAATATTAAGCAATCAGCCCCAGCATTTT.

This clonotype was recorded at least ten times. The chain has TRBV24-1 and TRBJ2-1; D possibly uses TRBD1 or TRBD2 (5 bases each). Trimming took 0 bases from V and 3 from J, leaving 14 bases between them. Germline lookup yields CDR1 KGHDR and CDR2 SFDVKD. CDR3 length: 17 residues. DNA for the CDR3: TGTGCCACCAGTGATTTGCGGGGCACAACAAACTACAATGAGCAGTTCTTC. Its translation: CATSDLRGTTNYNEQFF.

The chain joins TRBV19 to TRBJ2-1, with TRBD2 matching 9 bases. V was pared by 2 bases and J by 1 base, with 3 bases of the junction left unmatched. The CDR3 covers 16 residues. CDR1 is LNHDA, CDR2 SQIVND, per germline (reference sequence). CDR3 sequence reads: CASSIWREGSYNEQFF. CDR3 nucleotides: TGTGCCAGTAGTATATGGCGGGAGGGGTCCTACAATGAGCAGTTCTTC.

This clonotype was picked up many times. This chain uses TRBV29-1 with TRBJ2-6; D is perhaps TRBD1 (5 bases). Trimming took off 6 bases at V and 0 bases at J, with 18 bases between the two ends. The germline V gene has CDR1 SQVTM and CDR2 ANQGSEA. This CDR3 has 17 residues. Here the CDR3 DNA reads TGCAGCGTACTTGGGGCCCTAAAAGACTCTGGGGCCAACGTCCTGACTTTC. Translated: CSVLGALKDSGANVLTF.

This clonotype came up many times. The chain has TRBV9 and TRBJ2-1, with D unclear. The V end was cut by 0 bases, the J end by 0 bases, with 7 bases between. The CDR3 loop spans 15 amino acids. CDR1 and CDR2 (germline): SGDLS, YYNGEE. CDR3 sequence reads: CASSVGDSSYNEQFF. In DNA, the CDR3 is TGTGCCAGCAGCGTAGGAGATAGCTCCTACAATGAGCAGTTCTTC.

V and J are TRBV19 and TRBJ1-2, with TRBD1 matching 12 bases. The CDR3 is 16 amino acids. The germline CDR1 and CDR2 sequences are LNHDA and SQIVND (reference sequence). V was pared by 4 bases and J by 4 bases, with 7 bases of the junction left unmatched. The CDR3 loop reads CASSTSGQGAGYGYTF. CDR3 in DNA: TGTGCCAGTAGTACGTCGGGACAGGGGGCGGGCTATGGCTACACCTTC.

The rearrangement uses TRBV29-1 and TRBJ2-7; 13 nucleotides match TRBD2. Germline V CDR1 and CDR2: SQVTM, ANQGSEA. The CDR3 extends over 17 amino acids. Trimming at V came to 4 bases and at J to 4 bases, leaving 13 bases not matched to a gene. For the CDR3, the DNA is TGCAGCGTTGTTCGGACTAGCGGGAGTCGAAAGCCTTACGAGCAGTACTTC. Translated, it gives CSVVRTSGSRKPYEQYF.

This clonotype was recorded many times. V and J are TRBV18 and TRBJ2-5; D tentatively fits TRBD1 or TRBD2 (5 bases each). Trimming removed 3 bases from V and 5 bases from J, with 7 bases in between. The CDR3 has 12 residues. Germline V lookup: CDR1 KGHSH, CDR2 LQKENI. This CDR3 is CASSPWGETQYF. The CDR3 DNA reads as TGTGCCAGCTCACCCTGGGGGGAGACCCAGTACTTC.

This clonotype was observed a few times. The rearrangement uses TRBV29-1 and TRBJ1-1; D call uncertain. V gave up 7 bases and J gave up 7 bases, with 22 bases separating them. The CDR3 sequence is 14 residues long. Germline V gene sequence: CDR1 SQVTM, CDR2 ANQGSEA. The CDR3 DNA sequence: TGCAGCGCTTACGCTTCAGGCCCTAACGGTGAAGCTTTCTTT. Encoded protein: CSAYASGPNGEAFF.

As regards this clonotype: It may be a read error: a sequence one base away is much more abundant. Without the conserved terminal phenylalanine or tryptophan, this CDR3 likely stems from a read error. This chain connects TRBV7-2 to TRBJ2-7; possible D gene TRBD1, 6 bases. Per germline, CDR1 SGHTA and CDR2 FQGNSA. The CDR3 length is 14 residues. V was shortened by 5 bases and J by 4 bases, with 15 bases between the two germline ends. CDR3 protein: CASSEGDIGYEQYL. The DNA for the CDR3 is TGTGCCAGCAGCGAGGGGGACATTGGTTACGAGCAGTACCTC.

This chain joins TRBV24-1 and TRBJ2-3; TRBD2 agrees at 10 bases. The CDR3 runs 19 residues. The V gene's germline CDR1 is KGHDR and CDR2 SFDVKD. J gave up 3 bases and V 3 bases, and 14 bases lay outside the gene matches. The CDR3 protein is CATSDHPGVSGGRTDTQYF. The CDR3 coding sequence is TGTGCCACCAGTGATCACCCTGGCGTTAGCGGGGGGAGGACAGATACGCAGTATTTT.

This chain links TRBV7-8 with TRBJ2-1, with 10 positions matching TRBD2. The CDR3 totals 17 residues. Looked up from germline, CDR1 is SGHVS and CDR2 is FQNEAQ. Germline trimming cut 4 bases from V and 6 bases from J; bases unmatched to any gene: 12. The CDR3 reads CASSWGTRLAGLNEQFF. Here the CDR3 DNA reads TGTGCCAGCAGCTGGGGGACAAGACTAGCGGGTCTCAATGAGCAGTTCTTC.

The chain is built from TRBV6-5 and TRBJ1-1, with 8 positions matching TRBD1. V shed 6 bases and J 0 bases; nucleotides not matched to a gene: 3. Germline CDR1 reads MNHEY; CDR2 reads SVGAGI. The CDR3 extends over 14 amino acids. The CDR3 nucleotides are TGTGCCAGCAGCAGGGGGCGAGTGAACACTGAAGCTTTCTTT. It translates to CASSRGRVNTEAFF.

This clonotype was counted many times. The chain couples TRBV2 to TRBJ2-1; TRBD1 aligns across 9 bases. The V gene end was trimmed by 7 bases and the J gene end by 2 bases; junction bases not matched to a gene: 12. The length of the CDR3 is 17 residues. Germline lookup yields CDR1 SNHLY and CDR2 FYNNEI. The CDR3 sequence is CASKPKVGTGTYNEQFF. Written as DNA, the CDR3 is TGTGCCAGCAAACCCAAAGTCGGGACAGGGACCTACAATGAGCAGTTCTTC.

In its sample, this clonotype was seen many times. The chain combines TRBV7-2 with TRBJ2-1; no firm D call. V was clipped by 5 bases and J by 2 bases, with 7 bases between them. Germline V CDR1 and CDR2: SGHTA, FQGNSA. The CDR3 extends over 13 amino acids. The CDR3 bases are TGTGCCAGCAGCCCCAGGCCCTACAATGAGCAGTTCTTC. Translated, it gives CASSPRPYNEQFF.

This clonotype has a count of ten or more. The chain joins TRBV19 to TRBJ1-5; no clear D gene. Germline CDR1 is LNHDA and CDR2 is SQIVND (reference sequence). V lost 5 bases, J lost 4 bases, and 9 bases lay in between. CDR3 length: 13 residues. CDR3 loop: CASSLQKNQPQHF. Here the CDR3 DNA reads TGTGCCAGTAGTTTGCAGAAGAATCAGCCCCAGCATTTT.

This clonotype has at least ten counts. The rearrangement uses TRBV7-2 and TRBJ2-2, with 9 positions matching TRBD2. Germline-derived CDR1 and CDR2 are SGHTA and FQGNSA. The CDR3 runs to 16 residues. J gave up 7 bases and V 4 bases, and 10 bases lay outside the gene matches. For the CDR3, the DNA is TGTGCCAGCAGCTACTACTTTAGCGGGGGAGGCGGGGAGCTGTTTTTT. This gives the protein CASSYYFSGGGGELFF.

The chain couples TRBV19 to TRBJ2-1; D remains ambiguous. CDR3 size: 13 residues. From germline, CDR1 is LNHDA and CDR2 SQIVND (reference sequence). Trimming took 3 bases from V and 8 from J, leaving 11 bases between them. The CDR3 DNA sequence: TGTGCCAGTAGTATGGCCAGACTCGATGAGCAGTTCTTC. Translating gives CASSMARLDEQFF. Full variable domain (remainder filled in from reference TRBV19 and TRBJ2-1): DGGITQSPKYLFRKEGQNVTLSCEQNLNHDAMYWYRQDPGQGLRLIYYSQIVNDFQKGDIAEGYSVSREKKESFPLTVTSAQKNPTAFYLCASSMARLDEQFFGPGTRLTVL.